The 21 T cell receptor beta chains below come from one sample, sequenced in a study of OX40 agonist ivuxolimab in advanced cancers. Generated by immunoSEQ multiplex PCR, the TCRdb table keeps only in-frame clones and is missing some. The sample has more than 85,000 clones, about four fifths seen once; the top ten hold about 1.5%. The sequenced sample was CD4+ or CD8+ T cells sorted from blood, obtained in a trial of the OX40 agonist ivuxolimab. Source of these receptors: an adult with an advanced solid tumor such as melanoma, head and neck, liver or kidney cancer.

DNA of the CDR3: TGTGCCAGCAGCCCCCTGACAGGGAGCTATAATTCACCCCTCCACTTT. Its translation is CASSPLTGSYNSPLHF. The V gene is TRBV7-9, the J gene TRBJ1-6; 7 positions agree with TRBD1. The CDR3 has 16 residues. The germline CDR1 and CDR2 sequences are SEHNR and FQNEAQ (reference sequence). V lost 5 bases to trimming and J lost 3 bases; unmatched junction nucleotides: 7.

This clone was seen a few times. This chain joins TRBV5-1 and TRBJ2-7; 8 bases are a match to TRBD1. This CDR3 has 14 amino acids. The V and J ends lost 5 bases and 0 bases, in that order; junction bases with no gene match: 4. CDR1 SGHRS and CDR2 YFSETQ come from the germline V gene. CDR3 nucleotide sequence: TGCGCCAGCAGTCGGGACAGGAGCTCCTACGAGCAGTACTTC. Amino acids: CASSRDRSSYEQYF.

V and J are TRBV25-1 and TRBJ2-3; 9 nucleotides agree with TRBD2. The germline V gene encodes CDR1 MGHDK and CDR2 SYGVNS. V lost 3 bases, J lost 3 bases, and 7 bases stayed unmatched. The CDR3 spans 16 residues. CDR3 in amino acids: CASSEGGRAATDTQYF. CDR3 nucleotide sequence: TGTGCCAGCAGTGAGGGCGGGAGGGCCGCGACAGATACGCAGTATTTT.

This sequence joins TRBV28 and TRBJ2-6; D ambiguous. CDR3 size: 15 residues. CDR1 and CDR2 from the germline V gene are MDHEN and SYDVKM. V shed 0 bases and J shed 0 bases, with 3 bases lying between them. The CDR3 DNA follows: TGTGCCAGCAGTTTATGGGGCTCTGGGGCCAACGTCCTGACTTTC. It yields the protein CASSLWGSGANVLTF.

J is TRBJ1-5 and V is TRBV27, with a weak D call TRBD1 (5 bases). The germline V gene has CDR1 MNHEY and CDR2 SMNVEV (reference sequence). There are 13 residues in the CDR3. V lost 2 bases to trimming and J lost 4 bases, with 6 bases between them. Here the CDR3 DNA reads TGTGCCAGCAGTTTACAGGGAAATCAGCCCCAGCATTTT. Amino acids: CASSLQGNQPQHF.

The DNA of the CDR3 is TGTGCCAGCAGTTTTAAGGGGGCCGTAGGGGGTCAGCCCCAGCATTTT. Amino acid sequence: CASSFKGAVGGQPQHF. This chain connects TRBV27 to TRBJ1-5, with TRBD1 matching over 7 bases. J gave up 6 bases and V 3 bases, and 11 bases lay outside the gene matches. CDR1 is MNHEY, CDR2 SMNVEV, per germline (reference sequence). There are 16 residues in the CDR3.

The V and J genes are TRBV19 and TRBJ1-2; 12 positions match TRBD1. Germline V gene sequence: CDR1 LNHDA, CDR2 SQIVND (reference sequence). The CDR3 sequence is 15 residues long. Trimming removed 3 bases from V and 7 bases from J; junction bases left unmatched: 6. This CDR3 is CASSITGTGGGGYTF. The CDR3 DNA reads TGTGCCAGTAGTATCACCGGGACAGGGGGCGGTGGCTACACCTTC.

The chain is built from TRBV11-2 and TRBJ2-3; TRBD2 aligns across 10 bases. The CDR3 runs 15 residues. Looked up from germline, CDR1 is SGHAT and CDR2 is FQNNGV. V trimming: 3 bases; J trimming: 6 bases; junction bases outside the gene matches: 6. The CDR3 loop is CASSFAAGGYDTQYF. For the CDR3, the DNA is TGTGCCAGCAGCTTCGCAGCGGGAGGGTACGATACGCAGTATTTT.

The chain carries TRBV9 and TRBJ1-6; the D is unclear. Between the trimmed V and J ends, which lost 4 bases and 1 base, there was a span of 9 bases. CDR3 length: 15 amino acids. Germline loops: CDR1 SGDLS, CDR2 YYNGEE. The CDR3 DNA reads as TGTGCCAGCAGCCAGGCGGGATCCTATAATTCACCCCTCCACTTT. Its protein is CASSQAGSYNSPLHF.

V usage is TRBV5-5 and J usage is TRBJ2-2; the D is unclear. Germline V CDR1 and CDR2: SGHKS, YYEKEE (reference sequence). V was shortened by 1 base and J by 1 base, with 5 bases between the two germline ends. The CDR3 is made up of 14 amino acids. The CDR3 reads CASSLSLNTGELFF. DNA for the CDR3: TGTGCCAGCAGCTTGTCTCTGAACACCGGGGAGCTGTTTTTT. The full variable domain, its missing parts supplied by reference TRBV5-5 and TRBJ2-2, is DAGVTQSPTHLIKTRGQQVTLRCSPISGHKSVSWYQQVLGQGPQFIFQYYEKEERGRGNFPDRFSARQFPNYSSELNVNALLLGDSALYLCASSLSLNTGELFFGEGSRLTVL.

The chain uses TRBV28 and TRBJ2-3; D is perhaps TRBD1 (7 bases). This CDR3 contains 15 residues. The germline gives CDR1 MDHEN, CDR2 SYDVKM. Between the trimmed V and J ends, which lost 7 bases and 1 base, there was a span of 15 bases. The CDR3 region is CASTPRGTGTDTQYF. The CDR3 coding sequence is TGTGCCAGCACCCCCCGGGGGACAGGCACAGATACGCAGTATTTT.

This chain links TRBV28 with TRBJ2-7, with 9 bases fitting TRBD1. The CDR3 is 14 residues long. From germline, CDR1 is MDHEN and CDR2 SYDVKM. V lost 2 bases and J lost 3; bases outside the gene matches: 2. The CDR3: CASSLVDRGYEQYF. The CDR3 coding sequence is TGTGCCAGCAGTTTAGTGGACAGGGGCTACGAGCAGTACTTC.

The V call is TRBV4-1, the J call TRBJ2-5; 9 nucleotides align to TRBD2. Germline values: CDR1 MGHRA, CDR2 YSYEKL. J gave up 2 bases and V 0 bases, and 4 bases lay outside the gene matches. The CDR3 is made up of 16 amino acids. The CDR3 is CASSQDMTSGQETQYF. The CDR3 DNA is TGCGCCAGCAGCCAAGATATGACTAGCGGACAAGAGACCCAGTACTTC.

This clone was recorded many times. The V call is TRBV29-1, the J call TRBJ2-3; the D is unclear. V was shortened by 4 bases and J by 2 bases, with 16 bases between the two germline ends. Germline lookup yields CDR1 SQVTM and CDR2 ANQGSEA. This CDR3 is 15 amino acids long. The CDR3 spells CSVAAGNSFTDTQYF. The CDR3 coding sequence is TGCAGCGTTGCGGCAGGCAACTCCTTCACAGATACGCAGTATTTT.

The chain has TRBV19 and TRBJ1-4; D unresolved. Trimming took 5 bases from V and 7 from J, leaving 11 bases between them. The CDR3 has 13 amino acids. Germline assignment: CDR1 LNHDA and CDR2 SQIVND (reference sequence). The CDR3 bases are TGTGCCAGTAGTCTCCGGGAGGGTGAAAAACTGTTTTTT. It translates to CASSLREGEKLFF.

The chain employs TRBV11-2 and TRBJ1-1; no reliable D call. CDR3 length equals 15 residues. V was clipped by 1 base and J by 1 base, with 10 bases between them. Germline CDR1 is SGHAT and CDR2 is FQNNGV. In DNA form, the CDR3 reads TGTGCCAGCAGCTTAGCGGGCTTCCCGAACACTGAAGCTTTCTTT. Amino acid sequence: CASSLAGFPNTEAFF.

The CDR3 loop is CASSEIRGGTEAFF. Written as DNA, the CDR3 is TGTGCCAGCAGTGAAATCAGGGGAGGAACTGAAGCTTTCTTT. J is TRBJ1-1 and V is TRBV6-5; a weak D match, TRBD1 (6 bases). V was shortened by 5 bases and J by 5 bases, with 15 bases between the two germline ends. The CDR3 has 14 amino acids. Germline V gene lookup returns CDR1 MNHEY and CDR2 SVGAGI.

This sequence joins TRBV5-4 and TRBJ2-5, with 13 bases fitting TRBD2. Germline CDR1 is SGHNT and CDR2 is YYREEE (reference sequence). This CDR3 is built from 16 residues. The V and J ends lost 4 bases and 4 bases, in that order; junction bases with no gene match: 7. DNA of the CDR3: TGTGCCAGCAGCCTCCGGACTAGCGGGGGCAGAGAGACCCAGTACTTC. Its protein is CASSLRTSGGRETQYF.

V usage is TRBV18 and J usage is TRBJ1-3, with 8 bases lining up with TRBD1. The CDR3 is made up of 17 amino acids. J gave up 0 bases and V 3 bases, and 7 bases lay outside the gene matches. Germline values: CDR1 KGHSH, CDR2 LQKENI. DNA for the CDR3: TGTGCCAGCTCACCTTTGGCAGGGGGCTCCTCTGGAAACACCATATATTTT. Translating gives CASSPLAGGSSGNTIYF.

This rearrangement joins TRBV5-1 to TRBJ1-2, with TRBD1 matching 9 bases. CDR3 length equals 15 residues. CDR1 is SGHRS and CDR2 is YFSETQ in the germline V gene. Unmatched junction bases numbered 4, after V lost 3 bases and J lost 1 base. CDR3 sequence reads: CASSSRTGDNYGYTF. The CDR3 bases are TGCGCCAGCAGCTCTCGGACAGGGGATAACTATGGCTACACCTTC.

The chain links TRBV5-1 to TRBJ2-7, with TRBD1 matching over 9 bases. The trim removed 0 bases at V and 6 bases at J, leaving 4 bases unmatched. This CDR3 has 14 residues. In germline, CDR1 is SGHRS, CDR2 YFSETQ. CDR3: CASSLGTGVSEQYF. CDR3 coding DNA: TGCGCCAGCAGCTTGGGGACAGGGGTCTCCGAGCAGTACTTC.